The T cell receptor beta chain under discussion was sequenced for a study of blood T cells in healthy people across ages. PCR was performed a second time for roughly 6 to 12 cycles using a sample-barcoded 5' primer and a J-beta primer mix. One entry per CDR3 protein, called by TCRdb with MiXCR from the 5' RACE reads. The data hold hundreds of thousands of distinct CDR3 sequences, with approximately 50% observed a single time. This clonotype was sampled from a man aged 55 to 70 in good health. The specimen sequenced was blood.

The CDR3 here is CASSFDGYGYTF. The CDR3 DNA reads as TGTGCCAGCAGCTTCGACGGCTATGGCTACACCTTC. The chain joins TRBV7-9 to TRBJ1-2; D remains unclear. This CDR3 region has 12 residues. Trimming cost V 3 bases and J 4 bases, with 6 bases left between them. Germline-derived CDR1 and CDR2 are SEHNR and FQNEAQ (reference sequence).